This is a list of T cell receptor beta chains from one sample in a study of neurological immune-mediated disorders. MiXCR was run by TCRdb on the 5' RACE reads, yielding one entry per CDR3 protein. The sample has 45,000 to 50,000 distinct CDR3 sequences; 3.5% to 5.5% are singletons. The sequencing input was PBMCs. The receptors here all came from a woman aged 60-75 years with multiple sclerosis. Each CDR3 is given with its conserved first and last residue. Fields, in order: J gene, clone size, CDR3 length, D gene, V gene, CDR3 protein, CDR3 DNA. The D gene is left open where the match is weak. Clone size appears in some rows only: once, few, many, or a class for an expanded clone.

J gene: TRBJ2-2; clone size: many; CDR3 length: 14; D gene: -; V gene: TRBV7-2; CDR3 protein: CASSLGGDTGELFF; CDR3 DNA: TGTGCCAGCAGCTTAGGGGGGGACACCGGGGAGCTGTTTTTT
J gene: TRBJ2-7; clone size: many; CDR3 length: 15; D gene: -; V gene: TRBV5-1; CDR3 protein: CASSWGSGSIYEQYF; CDR3 DNA: TGCGCCAGCAGCTGGGGGTCAGGCTCGATCTACGAGCAGTACTTC
J gene: TRBJ2-3; clone size: many; CDR3 length: 17; D gene: TRBD2; V gene: TRBV4-2; CDR3 protein: CASSSPLSGGTTDTQYF; CDR3 DNA: TGTGCCAGCAGCTCGCCCCTTAGCGGGGGGACCACAGATACGCAGTATTTT
J gene: TRBJ1-2; clone size: many; CDR3 length: 14; D gene: -; V gene: TRBV27; CDR3 protein: CASSLSGSNYGYTF; CDR3 DNA: TGTGCCAGCAGTTTGTCAGGGTCTAACTATGGCTACACCTTC
J gene: TRBJ2-1; clone size: many; CDR3 length: 17; D gene: TRBD2; V gene: TRBV20-1; CDR3 protein: CSARDHPSGRGYNEQFF; CDR3 DNA: TGCAGTGCTAGAGATCACCCTAGCGGGAGAGGGTACAATGAGCAGTTCTTC
J gene: TRBJ1-2; clone size: many; CDR3 length: 15; D gene: TRBD1; V gene: TRBV4-1; CDR3 protein: CASSQEGQTNYGYTF; CDR3 DNA: TGCGCCAGCAGCCAAGAGGGACAGACTAACTATGGCTACACCTTC
J gene: TRBJ1-2; clone size: many; CDR3 length: 16; D gene: -; V gene: TRBV18; CDR3 protein: CASSPQQGWSIDGYTF; CDR3 DNA: TGTGCCAGCTCACCACAACAGGGTTGGTCAATTGATGGCTACACCTTC
J gene: TRBJ2-3; clone size: many; CDR3 length: 14; D gene: TRBD1; V gene: TRBV5-1; CDR3 protein: CASSKGQPTDTQYF; CDR3 DNA: TGCGCCAGCAGCAAGGGACAGCCCACAGATACGCAGTATTTT
J gene: TRBJ2-3; clone size: -; CDR3 length: 18; D gene: -; V gene: TRBV4-3; CDR3 protein: CASSQGWSSGLFTDTQYF; CDR3 DNA: TGCGCCAGCAGCCAAGGTTGGAGTAGCGGACTATTCACAGATACGCAGTATTTT
J gene: TRBJ2-1; clone size: few; CDR3 length: 13; D gene: -; V gene: TRBV12-3/TRBV12-4; CDR3 protein: CASSLEAANEQFF; CDR3 DNA: TGTGCCAGCAGTTTAGAGGCAGCCAATGAGCAGTTCTTC
J gene: TRBJ1-2; clone size: many; CDR3 length: 11; D gene: -; V gene: TRBV9; CDR3 protein: CASSPHYGYTF; CDR3 DNA: TGTGCCAGCAGCCCCCACTATGGCTACACCTTC
J gene: TRBJ1-3; clone size: few; CDR3 length: 16; D gene: TRBD1; V gene: TRBV10-3; CDR3 protein: CAISVGDRGRGNTIYF; CDR3 DNA: TGTGCCATCAGCGTTGGGGACAGGGGGCGAGGAAACACCATATATTTT
J gene: TRBJ1-1; clone size: -; CDR3 length: 13; D gene: -; V gene: TRBV7-3; CDR3 protein: CASRQGTNTEAFF; CDR3 DNA: TGTGCCAGCAGACAGGGAACGAACACTGAAGCTTTCTTT
J gene: TRBJ2-2; clone size: many; CDR3 length: 15; D gene: TRBD1; V gene: TRBV7-2; CDR3 protein: CASSLAQGASGELFF; CDR3 DNA: TGTGCCAGCAGCTTAGCGCAGGGGGCATCCGGGGAGCTGTTTTTT
J gene: TRBJ2-1; clone size: many; CDR3 length: 14; D gene: TRBD2; V gene: TRBV29-1; CDR3 protein: CSAVGLAGGNEQFF; CDR3 DNA: TGCAGCGCAGTGGGACTAGCGGGTGGGAATGAGCAGTTCTTC
J gene: TRBJ2-1; clone size: -; CDR3 length: 12; D gene: -; V gene: TRBV20-1; CDR3 protein: CSAWRKYNEQFF; CDR3 DNA: TGCAGTGCCTGGCGGAAATACAATGAGCAGTTCTTC
J gene: TRBJ2-7; clone size: many; CDR3 length: 14; D gene: TRBD1; V gene: TRBV20-1; CDR3 protein: CSADGGQGINEQYF; CDR3 DNA: TGCAGTGCGGATGGGGGACAGGGAATTAACGAGCAGTACTTC
J gene: TRBJ2-1; clone size: many; CDR3 length: 13; D gene: -; V gene: TRBV5-1; CDR3 protein: CASSPRDYNEQFF; CDR3 DNA: TGCGCCAGCAGCCCCCGGGACTACAATGAGCAGTTCTTC
J gene: TRBJ2-2; clone size: many; CDR3 length: 13; D gene: -; V gene: TRBV20-1; CDR3 protein: CSTQVLNTGELFF; CDR3 DNA: TGCAGTACACAGGTTCTGAACACCGGGGAGCTGTTTTTT
J gene: TRBJ1-2; clone size: -; CDR3 length: 14; D gene: -; V gene: TRBV4-3; CDR3 protein: CASSQGLTRGGYTF; CDR3 DNA: TGCGCCAGCAGCCAAGGACTAACCCGAGGTGGCTACACCTTC
J gene: TRBJ2-3; clone size: many; CDR3 length: 12; D gene: -; V gene: TRBV20-1; CDR3 protein: CSAPGAADTQYF; CDR3 DNA: TGCAGTGCACCGGGGGCCGCAGATACGCAGTATTTT
J gene: TRBJ2-2; clone size: many; CDR3 length: 14; D gene: -; V gene: TRBV4-1; CDR3 protein: CASSLRDGTGELFF; CDR3 DNA: TGCGCCAGCAGCCTCCGGGACGGAACCGGGGAGCTGTTTTTT
J gene: TRBJ2-1; clone size: many; CDR3 length: 17; D gene: TRBD2; V gene: TRBV5-1; CDR3 protein: CASSLRTSLSTYNEQFF; CDR3 DNA: TGCGCCAGCAGCCTACGGACTAGCCTATCGACCTACAATGAGCAGTTCTTC
J gene: TRBJ2-7; clone size: few; CDR3 length: 15; D gene: -; V gene: TRBV9; CDR3 protein: CASSGIVFPYHEQYF; CDR3 DNA: TGTGCCAGCAGCGGAATAGTGTTCCCCTACCACGAGCAGTACTTC
J gene: TRBJ1-5; clone size: many; CDR3 length: 13; D gene: TRBD1; V gene: TRBV19; CDR3 protein: CASRDRVEQPQHF; CDR3 DNA: TGTGCCAGCCGTGACAGGGTGGAACAGCCCCAGCATTTT
J gene: TRBJ2-3; clone size: few; CDR3 length: 14; D gene: TRBD2; V gene: TRBV29-1; CDR3 protein: CSVGGRGTSDTQYF; CDR3 DNA: TGCAGCGTAGGCGGGAGGGGTACCTCCGATACGCAGTATTTT
J gene: TRBJ2-5; clone size: many; CDR3 length: 14; D gene: TRBD2; V gene: TRBV20-1; CDR3 protein: CSARSGRVLETQYF; CDR3 DNA: TGCAGTGCTAGGAGCGGGAGGGTATTGGAGACCCAGTACTTC
J gene: TRBJ2-1; clone size: few; CDR3 length: 13; D gene: -; V gene: TRBV5-1; CDR3 protein: CATERYPYNEQFF; CDR3 DNA: TGCGCCACTGAGAGGTACCCCTACAATGAGCAGTTCTTC
J gene: TRBJ2-3; clone size: many; CDR3 length: 14; D gene: -; V gene: TRBV5-1; CDR3 protein: CASSFNRHTDTQYF; CDR3 DNA: TGCGCCAGCAGCTTCAACAGGCACACAGATACGCAGTATTTT
J gene: TRBJ2-3; clone size: many; CDR3 length: 12; D gene: -; V gene: TRBV7-9; CDR3 protein: CASSSGADTQYF; CDR3 DNA: TGTGCCAGCAGCTCCGGCGCAGATACGCAGTATTTT
J gene: TRBJ2-7; clone size: many; CDR3 length: 17; D gene: -; V gene: TRBV25-1; CDR3 protein: CASSASQSLGTPYEQYF; CDR3 DNA: TGTGCCAGCAGTGCCTCACAGTCATTGGGCACGCCCTACGAGCAGTACTTC
J gene: TRBJ2-2; clone size: many; CDR3 length: 17; D gene: TRBD1; V gene: TRBV12-3/TRBV12-4; CDR3 protein: CASSLIPGTGRSGELFF; CDR3 DNA: TGTGCCAGCAGTTTAATCCCCGGGACAGGGAGGTCCGGGGAGCTGTTTTTT
J gene: TRBJ2-6; clone size: many; CDR3 length: 16; D gene: -; V gene: TRBV15; CDR3 protein: CATSQWSISGANVLTF; CDR3 DNA: TGTGCCACCAGCCAGTGGTCCATCTCTGGGGCCAACGTCCTGACTTTC
J gene: TRBJ2-3; clone size: many; CDR3 length: 14; D gene: -; V gene: TRBV10-3; CDR3 protein: CAISGGLSTDTQYF; CDR3 DNA: TGTGCCATCAGTGGGGGACTTAGCACAGATACGCAGTATTTT
J gene: TRBJ2-1; clone size: many; CDR3 length: 14; D gene: TRBD2; V gene: TRBV7-2; CDR3 protein: CASSSLAGVHEQFF; CDR3 DNA: TGTGCCAGCAGCTCTCTAGCGGGAGTCCATGAGCAGTTCTTC
J gene: TRBJ2-3; clone size: many; CDR3 length: 11; D gene: -; V gene: TRBV7-9; CDR3 protein: CASSLMDTQYF; CDR3 DNA: TGTGCCAGCAGCTTAATGGATACGCAGTATTTT
J gene: TRBJ2-1; clone size: many; CDR3 length: 15; D gene: -; V gene: TRBV20-1; CDR3 protein: CSARPTRRSYNEQFF; CDR3 DNA: TGCAGTGCTAGACCAACAAGGAGATCCTACAATGAGCAGTTCTTC
J gene: TRBJ1-1; clone size: many; CDR3 length: 12; D gene: -; V gene: TRBV5-1; CDR3 protein: CASKGTNTEAFF; CDR3 DNA: TGCGCCAGCAAAGGGACGAACACTGAAGCTTTCTTT
J gene: TRBJ2-5; clone size: many; CDR3 length: 13; D gene: -; V gene: TRBV20-1; CDR3 protein: CSARWTSQETQYF; CDR3 DNA: TGCAGTGCTCGATGGACATCGCAAGAGACCCAGTACTTC
J gene: TRBJ2-3; clone size: -; CDR3 length: 17; D gene: TRBD2; V gene: TRBV12-3/TRBV12-4; CDR3 protein: CASTLPGEGPSTDTQYF; CDR3 DNA: TGTGCCAGTACCCTCCCTGGGGAGGGGCCTAGCACAGATACGCAGTATTTT
J gene: TRBJ2-7; clone size: many; CDR3 length: 16; D gene: TRBD1; V gene: TRBV4-3; CDR3 protein: CASSQVAGQEPYEQYF; CDR3 DNA: TGCGCCAGCAGCCAAGTAGCAGGACAGGAACCCTACGAGCAGTACTTC
J gene: TRBJ1-2; clone size: many; CDR3 length: 13; D gene: -; V gene: TRBV29-1; CDR3 protein: CSALDSSNYGYTF; CDR3 DNA: TGCAGCGCCCTGGACAGCTCTAACTATGGCTACACCTTC
J gene: TRBJ2-1; clone size: -; CDR3 length: 15; D gene: TRBD1; V gene: TRBV24-1; CDR3 protein: CATSDGGQGAREQFF; CDR3 DNA: TGTGCCACCAGTGATGGCGGACAGGGGGCAAGGGAGCAGTTCTTC
J gene: TRBJ1-2; clone size: many; CDR3 length: 11; D gene: -; V gene: TRBV6-2/TRBV6-3; CDR3 protein: CASTGAYGYTF; CDR3 DNA: TGTGCCAGCACTGGTGCCTATGGCTACACCTTC
J gene: TRBJ2-3; clone size: few; CDR3 length: 16; D gene: -; V gene: TRBV5-1; CDR3 protein: CASSLDPGDGTDTQYF; CDR3 DNA: TGCGCCAGCAGCTTGGATCCAGGGGATGGTACAGATACGCAGTATTTT
J gene: TRBJ1-5; clone size: many; CDR3 length: 14; D gene: -; V gene: TRBV10-3; CDR3 protein: CAISEGGSNQPQHF; CDR3 DNA: TGTGCCATCAGTGAGGGGGGAAGCAATCAGCCCCAGCATTTT
J gene: TRBJ2-1; clone size: many; CDR3 length: 16; D gene: TRBD1; V gene: TRBV12-3/TRBV12-4; CDR3 protein: CASSFSGQGAYNEQFF; CDR3 DNA: TGTGCCAGCAGTTTCTCCGGACAGGGGGCGTACAATGAGCAGTTCTTC
J gene: TRBJ2-3; clone size: -; CDR3 length: 11; D gene: TRBD2; V gene: TRBV20-1; CDR3 protein: CSARGSGTQYF; CDR3 DNA: TGCAGTGCTCGCGGGAGTGGGACGCAGTATTTT
J gene: TRBJ2-7; clone size: -; CDR3 length: 14; D gene: -; V gene: TRBV30; CDR3 protein: CAWSFTIYRREQYF; CDR3 DNA: TGTGCCTGGAGTTTCACCATCTACAGGCGCGAGCAGTACTTC